This T cell receptor (beta chain) was captured in a study of blood T cell repertoires in COVID-19. The method was immunoSEQ multiplex PCR; TCRdb's version includes in-frame clones alone and lacks a portion of them. The sample has some 220,000 clones, about 85% seen once. Per germline, CDR1 MDHEN and CDR2 SYDVKM. The CDR3 loop spans 13 amino acids. V was cut by 7 bases and J by 6 bases, with 15 bases left in between. The TCR sequence derives from a woman aged 18-29 years who had recovered from COVID-19. The specimen was peripheral blood. This chain connects TRBV28 to TRBJ1-2; D might be TRBD1 (5 bases). The CDR3 DNA is TGTGCCAGCAACCGGGGGGGTTTGAATGGCTACACCTTC. Translation gives CASNRGGLNGYTF.